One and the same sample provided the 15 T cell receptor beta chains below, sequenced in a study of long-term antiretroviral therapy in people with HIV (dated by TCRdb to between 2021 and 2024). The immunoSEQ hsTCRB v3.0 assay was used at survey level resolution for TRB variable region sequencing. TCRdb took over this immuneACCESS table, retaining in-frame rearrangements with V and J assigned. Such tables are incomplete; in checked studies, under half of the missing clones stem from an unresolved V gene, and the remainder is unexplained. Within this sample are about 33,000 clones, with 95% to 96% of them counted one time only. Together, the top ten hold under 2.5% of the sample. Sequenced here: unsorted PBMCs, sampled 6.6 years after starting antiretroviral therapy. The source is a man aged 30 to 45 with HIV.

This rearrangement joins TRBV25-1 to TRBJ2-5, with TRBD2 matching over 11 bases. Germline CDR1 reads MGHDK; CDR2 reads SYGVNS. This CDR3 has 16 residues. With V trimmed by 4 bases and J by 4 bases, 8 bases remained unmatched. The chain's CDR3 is CASSGPGLAGSETQYF. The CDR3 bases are TGTGCCAGCAGTGGCCCCGGACTAGCGGGCTCAGAGACCCAGTACTTC.

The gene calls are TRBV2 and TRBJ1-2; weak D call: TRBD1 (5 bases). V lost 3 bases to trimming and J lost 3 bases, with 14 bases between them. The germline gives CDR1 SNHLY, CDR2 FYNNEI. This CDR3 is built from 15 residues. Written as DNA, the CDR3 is TGTGCCAGCAGTGAGATACCGACAGAGTACTATGGCTACACCTTC. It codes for CASSEIPTEYYGYTF.

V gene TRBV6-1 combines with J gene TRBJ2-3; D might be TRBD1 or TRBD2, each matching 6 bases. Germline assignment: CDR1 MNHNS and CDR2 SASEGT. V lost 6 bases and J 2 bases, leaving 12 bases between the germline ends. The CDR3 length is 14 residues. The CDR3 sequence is CASREGHPTDTQYF. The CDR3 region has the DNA TGTGCCAGCAGGGAGGGACACCCCACAGATACGCAGTATTTT.

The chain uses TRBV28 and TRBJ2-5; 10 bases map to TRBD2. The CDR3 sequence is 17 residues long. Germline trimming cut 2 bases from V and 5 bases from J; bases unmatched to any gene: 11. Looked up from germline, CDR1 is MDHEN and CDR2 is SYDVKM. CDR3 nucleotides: TGTGCCAGCAGTTTAGAAACTAGCGGGAAGGGCATGGAGACCCAGTACTTC. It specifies CASSLETSGKGMETQYF.

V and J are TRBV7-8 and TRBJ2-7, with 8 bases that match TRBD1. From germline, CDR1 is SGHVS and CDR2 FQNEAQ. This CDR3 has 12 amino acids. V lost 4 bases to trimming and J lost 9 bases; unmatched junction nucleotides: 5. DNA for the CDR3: TGTGCCAGCAGCTCGACAGGGGACGTGCAGTACTTC. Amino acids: CASSSTGDVQYF.

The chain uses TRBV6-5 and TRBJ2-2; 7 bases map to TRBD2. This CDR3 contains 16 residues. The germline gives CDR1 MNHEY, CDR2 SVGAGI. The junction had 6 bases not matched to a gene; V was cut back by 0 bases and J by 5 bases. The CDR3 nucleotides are TGTGCCAGCAGTTACTCGGGAGGGCCGTTAACCGGGGAGCTGTTTTTT. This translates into CASSYSGGPLTGELFF.

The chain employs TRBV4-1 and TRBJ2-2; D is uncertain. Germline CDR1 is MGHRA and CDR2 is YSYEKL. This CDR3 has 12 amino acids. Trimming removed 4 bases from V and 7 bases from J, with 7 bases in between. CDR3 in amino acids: CASSPSSGELFF. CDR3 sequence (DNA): TGCGCCAGCAGCCCGTCGAGCGGGGAGCTGTTTTTT.

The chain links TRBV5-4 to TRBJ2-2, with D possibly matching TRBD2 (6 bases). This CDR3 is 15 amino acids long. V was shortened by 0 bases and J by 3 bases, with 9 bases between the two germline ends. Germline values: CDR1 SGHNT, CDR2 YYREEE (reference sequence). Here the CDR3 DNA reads TGTGCCAGCAGCTTGGGGAGGGCCTACACCGGGGAGCTGTTTTTT. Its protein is CASSLGRAYTGELFF.

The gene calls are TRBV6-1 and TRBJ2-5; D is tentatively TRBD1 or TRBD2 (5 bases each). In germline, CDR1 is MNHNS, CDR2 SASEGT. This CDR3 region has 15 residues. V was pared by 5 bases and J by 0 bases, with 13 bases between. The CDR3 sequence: CASSWDRRYQETQYF. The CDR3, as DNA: TGTGCCAGCAGTTGGGACCGACGGTACCAAGAGACCCAGTACTTC.

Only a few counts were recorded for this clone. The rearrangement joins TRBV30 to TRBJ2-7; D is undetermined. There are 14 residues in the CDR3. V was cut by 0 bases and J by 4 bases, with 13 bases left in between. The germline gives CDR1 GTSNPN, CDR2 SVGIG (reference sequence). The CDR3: CAWSVGGSGYEQYF. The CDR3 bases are TGTGCCTGGAGTGTGGGCGGATCCGGATACGAGCAGTACTTC.

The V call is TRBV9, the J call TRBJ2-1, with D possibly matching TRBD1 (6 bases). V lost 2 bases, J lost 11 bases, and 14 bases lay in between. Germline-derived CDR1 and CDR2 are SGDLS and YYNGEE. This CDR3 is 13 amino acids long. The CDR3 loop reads CASSVLLQGKQFF. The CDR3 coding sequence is TGTGCCAGCAGCGTCCTCTTACAGGGAAAGCAGTTCTTC.

The CDR3 DNA is TGTGCCAGCAGTTTATACAGCGGGAGGGACATTCAGTACTTC. It encodes CASSLYSGRDIQYF. The chain carries TRBV27 and TRBJ2-4, with 10 bases identical to TRBD2. From germline, CDR1 is MNHEY and CDR2 SMNVEV (reference sequence). This CDR3 is built from 14 residues. V lost 1 base and J lost 8; bases outside the gene matches: 2.

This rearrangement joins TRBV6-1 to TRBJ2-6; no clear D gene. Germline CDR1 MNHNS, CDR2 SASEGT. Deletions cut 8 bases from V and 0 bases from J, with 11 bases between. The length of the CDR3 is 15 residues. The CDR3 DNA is TGTGCCAGCCACTTGCAGAACTCTGGGGCCAACGTCCTGACTTTC. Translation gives CASHLQNSGANVLTF.

The CDR3 spells CASSLLAGSSEQYF. The CDR3 DNA reads as TGTGCCAGCAGCTTACTAGCGGGATCGTCCGAGCAGTACTTC. V usage is TRBV5-4 and J usage is TRBJ2-7, with 10 bases identical to TRBD2. Germline loops: CDR1 SGHNT, CDR2 YYREEE (reference sequence). This CDR3 is built from 14 residues. The ends lost 2 bases at V and 6 bases at J; junction bases unmatched: 5.

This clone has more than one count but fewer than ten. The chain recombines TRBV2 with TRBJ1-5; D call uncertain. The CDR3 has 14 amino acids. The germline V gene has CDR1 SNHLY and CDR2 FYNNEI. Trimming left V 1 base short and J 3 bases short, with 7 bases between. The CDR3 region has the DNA TGTGCCAGCAGTGAAGGGGGTTCCAATCAGCCCCAGCATTTT. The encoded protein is CASSEGGSNQPQHF.